These 28 T cell receptor beta chains came from one sample sequenced in a study of blood T cell repertoires in COVID-19. Repertoires were generated with immunoSEQ multiplex PCR, while TCRdb's copy carries only in-frame clones and drops some. The profile shows some 70,000 clones, over 80% of them singletons. Sequences were obtained from peripheral blood. The origin of the receptors is a woman aged 55-69 years with acute or convalescent COVID-19.

This chain uses TRBV5-1 with TRBJ2-5; TRBD2 aligns across 7 bases. CDR1 is SGHRS and CDR2 is YFSETQ in the germline V gene. The CDR3 runs 14 residues. The ends lost 4 bases at V and 5 bases at J; junction bases unmatched: 8. CDR3 coding DNA: TGCGCCAGCAGCCAACTTTGGGGGGGGGAGACCCAGTACTTC. Translated: CASSQLWGGETQYF.

This clone was picked up one time. The chain employs TRBV20-1 and TRBJ1-2, with 11 positions matching TRBD1. Germline V lookup: CDR1 DFQATT, CDR2 SNEGSKA (reference sequence). This CDR3 region has 15 residues. After removal of 3 bases from V and 3 bases from J, the junction contained 6 bases not matched to a gene. CDR3 bases: TGCAGTGCTAGTTTTCGGGACAGGGGGGACTATGGCTACACCTTC. Its protein is CSASFRDRGDYGYTF.

CDR3: CASSYQGRANTEAFF. The CDR3, as DNA: TGTGCCAGCAGTTACCAGGGGCGGGCGAACACTGAAGCTTTCTTT. The J gene is TRBJ1-1, the V gene TRBV6-5; TRBD1 is a possible D gene (6 bases). CDR1 and CDR2 (germline): MNHEY, SVGAGI. The CDR3 runs 15 residues. V was trimmed by 2 bases and J by 1 base, leaving 11 bases between them.

This clone was counted only a few times. V and J are TRBV4-1 and TRBJ2-1; tentatively, D is TRBD2 (6 bases). V shed 4 bases and J shed 8 bases, with 18 bases lying between them. The CDR3 spans 15 residues. The germline V gene encodes CDR1 MGHRA and CDR2 YSYEKL. The CDR3 sequence is CASSPGTVLLDEQFF. CDR3 sequence (DNA): TGCGCCAGCAGCCCCGGGACTGTTCTGTTGGATGAGCAGTTCTTC.

The chain uses TRBV10-3 and TRBJ2-5; 8 positions match TRBD2. Germline V CDR1 and CDR2: ENHRY, SYGVKD. V lost 8 bases to trimming and J lost 1 base; unmatched junction nucleotides: 3. The CDR3 consists of 13 residues. The CDR3 protein is CAIGAGAQETQYF. The DNA for the CDR3 is TGTGCCATCGGAGCGGGGGCCCAAGAGACCCAGTACTTC.

This chain connects TRBV5-4 to TRBJ1-4; D is unclear. CDR1 is SGHNT, CDR2 YYREEE, per germline (reference sequence). The CDR3 totals 14 residues. Trimming shortened V by 3 bases and J by 4 bases, and 10 bases separated the two germline ends. The CDR3 loop is CASSSSMRNEKLFF. The CDR3 DNA is TGTGCCAGCAGCTCATCAATGCGTAATGAAAAACTGTTTTTT. Combining the CDR3 with reference TRBV5-4 and TRBJ1-4 gives the whole variable domain ETGVTQSPTHLIKTRGQQVTLRCSSQSGHNTVSWYQQALGQGPQFIFQYYREEENGRGNFPPRFSGLQFPNYSSELNVNALELDDSALYLCASSSSMRNEKLFFGSGTQLSVL.

This clone was observed a single time. The gene calls are TRBV4-1 and TRBJ1-1; 8 bases fit TRBD1. This CDR3 is built from 13 residues. J lost 5 bases, V lost 4 bases, and 3 bases had no gene match. Germline lookup yields CDR1 MGHRA and CDR2 YSYEKL. DNA of the CDR3: TGCGCCAGCAGCCCCGACAGGGGAACTGAAGCTTTCTTT. The encoded protein is CASSPDRGTEAFF.

The rearrangement links TRBV5-8 to TRBJ1-1; D remains unclear. CDR3 size: 14 residues. CDR1 is SGHTS and CDR2 is YDEGEE in the germline V gene. Trimming cost V 1 base and J 0 bases, with 7 bases left between them. The CDR3: CASSLPAMNTEAFF. CDR3 coding DNA: TGTGCCAGCAGCTTGCCCGCGATGAACACTGAAGCTTTCTTT.

The chain joins TRBV10-3 to TRBJ2-1; 7 bases are shared with TRBD1. Germline V lookup: CDR1 ENHRY, CDR2 SYGVKD. This CDR3 is built from 14 residues. Trimming cost V 7 bases and J 5 bases; bases outside gene matches: 8. CDR3 amino acids: CAIKGTASNNEQFF. CDR3 sequence (DNA): TGTGCCATCAAAGGGACAGCAAGCAACAATGAGCAGTTCTTC.

This chain links TRBV19 with TRBJ2-1; 7 bases fit TRBD2. The CDR3 is made up of 15 amino acids. With 6 bases clipped from V and 5 bases from J, the junction kept 10 bases outside the gene matches. Per germline, CDR1 LNHDA and CDR2 SQIVND (reference sequence). CDR3 sequence reads: CASSRILAPHNEQFF. The CDR3 DNA follows: TGTGCCAGTAGCCGTATACTAGCGCCCCACAATGAGCAGTTCTTC.

The V call is TRBV4-1, the J call TRBJ1-2; the match to TRBD1 covers 10 bases. J lost 7 bases, V lost 2 bases, and 4 bases had no gene match. This CDR3 comprises 14 residues. Looked up from germline, CDR1 is MGHRA and CDR2 is YSYEKL. The CDR3 DNA is TGCGCCAGCAGCCAACGGACAGGGGGTTTTGGCTACACCTTC. It translates to CASSQRTGGFGYTF.

The chain joins TRBV24-1 to TRBJ2-1, with D possibly matching TRBD2 (5 bases). CDR1 is KGHDR and CDR2 is SFDVKD in the germline V gene. This CDR3 contains 12 residues. V shed 6 bases and J shed 5 bases, with 7 bases lying between them. CDR3 protein: CATSRLNNEQFF. CDR3 nucleotides: TGTGCCACCAGTAGACTAAACAATGAGCAGTTCTTC.

This clone showed up just a few times. The chain links TRBV10-3 to TRBJ1-2; 7 bases fit TRBD1. Germline-derived CDR1 and CDR2 are ENHRY and SYGVKD. Trimming at V came to 6 bases and at J to 4 bases, leaving 5 bases not matched to a gene. The CDR3 has 13 residues. The CDR3 DNA is TGTGCCATCAGCCCCGGGACAGTCTATGGCTACACCTTC. Translating gives CAISPGTVYGYTF.

This clone occurred once. Germline is not matched at one junction end, which may reflect a read error. This chain joins TRBV7-3 and TRBJ2-7, with D unresolved. CDR1 SGHTA and CDR2 FQGTGA come from the germline V gene. The CDR3 totals 13 residues. CDR3 protein: CASRLTSGGEQYF. The CDR3 DNA reads as TGTGCCAGCAGGTTAACGTCGGGTGGCGAGCAGTACTTC.

The chain recombines TRBV5-1 with TRBJ2-7, with 9 bases matching TRBD1. CDR3 length: 15 amino acids. Germline CDR1 SGHRS, CDR2 YFSETQ. The V and J ends lost 8 bases and 5 bases, in that order; junction bases with no gene match: 14. The CDR3 DNA follows: TGCGCCAGTCAGATTACCGGGACAGGGTACGACGAGCAGTACTTC. Translated: CASQITGTGYDEQYF.

V is TRBV19 and J is TRBJ2-7; the D gene is possibly TRBD1 (6 bases). The CDR3 is made up of 14 amino acids. Deletions cut 5 bases from V and 7 bases from J, with 18 bases between. From germline, CDR1 is LNHDA and CDR2 SQIVND (reference sequence). The CDR3 reads CASSDRDTLGEQYF. CDR3 DNA: TGTGCCAGTAGTGACCGGGACACCCTAGGGGAGCAGTACTTC. Looking up the rest from reference TRBV19 and TRBJ2-7 gives the full variable domain: DGGITQSPKYLFRKEGQNVTLSCEQNLNHDAMYWYRQDPGQGLRLIYYSQIVNDFQKGDIAEGYSVSREKKESFPLTVTSAQKNPTAFYLCASSDRDTLGEQYFGPGTRLTVT.

The rearrangement joins TRBV29-1 to TRBJ2-3; D is perhaps TRBD1 (5 bases). Trimming left V 8 bases short and J 1 base short, with 10 bases between. CDR1 is SQVTM and CDR2 is ANQGSEA in the germline V gene. The CDR3 spans 12 residues. The CDR3 nucleotides read TGCAGCACCCAGACAGGCACAGATACGCAGTATTTT. Protein product: CSTQTGTDTQYF.

This rearrangement joins TRBV18 to TRBJ2-7; TRBD2 matches 8 bases. The CDR3 consists of 15 residues. Per germline, CDR1 KGHSH and CDR2 LQKENI. Unmatched junction bases numbered 3, after V lost 0 bases and J lost 2 bases. Here the CDR3 reads CASSPPGLGAYEQYF. The CDR3 region has the DNA TGTGCCAGCTCACCACCGGGACTAGGGGCCTACGAGCAGTACTTC.

This chain uses TRBV2 with TRBJ1-4, with D unresolved. Trimming took 4 bases from V and 8 from J, leaving 14 bases between them. This CDR3 has 14 amino acids. Germline values: CDR1 SNHLY, CDR2 FYNNEI. For the CDR3, the DNA is TGTGCCAGCAGTGCGCCTTCCTCGGGAGAAAAACTGTTTTTT. This codes for CASSAPSSGEKLFF.

CDR3 in amino acids: CSVLGQARRNTEAFF. CDR3 sequence (DNA): TGCAGCGTTTTAGGACAGGCGAGAAGGAACACTGAAGCTTTCTTT. The V call is TRBV29-1, the J call TRBJ1-1, with 7 bases fitting TRBD1. Germline V gene sequence: CDR1 SQVTM, CDR2 ANQGSEA. CDR3 length equals 15 residues. The J segment lost 1 base and the V segment lost 5 bases, leaving 10 bases of the junction unmatched.

Details on this clone: In the same sample, other DNA sequences code for this CDR3. V and J are TRBV5-6 and TRBJ1-1, with 7 nucleotides matching TRBD1. This CDR3 is 16 amino acids long. Trimming removed 0 bases from V and 1 base from J; junction bases left unmatched: 6. CDR1 is SGHDT, CDR2 YYEEEE, per germline. CDR3 nucleotide sequence: TGTGCCAGCAGCTTGGCTCGGGGACAGAGGAACACTGAAGCTTTCTTT. Its protein product is CASSLARGQRNTEAFF.

The chain employs TRBV6-2 or TRBV6-3 and TRBJ2-7; 10 bases match TRBD1. Losses at the gene ends were 6 bases for V and 1 base for J; bases not matched to a gene: 6. The length of the CDR3 is 15 residues. The germline V gene has CDR1 MNHEY and CDR2 SVGEGT. The CDR3 DNA follows: TGTGCCAGCAGCCTCTGGACAGGGGGGTCCTACGAGCAGTACTTC. Amino acids: CASSLWTGGSYEQYF.

J is TRBJ1-5 and V is TRBV5-1; a possible D gene is TRBD1 (6 bases). The CDR3 is 14 residues long. From germline, CDR1 is SGHRS and CDR2 YFSETQ. The V end was cut by 4 bases, the J end by 3 bases, with 11 bases between. The CDR3 region is CASSPGQTNQPQHF. The DNA of the CDR3 is TGCGCCAGCAGCCCCGGACAGACCAATCAGCCCCAGCATTTT.

The chain uses TRBV4-1 and TRBJ2-5; 10 nucleotides match TRBD1. This CDR3 contains 16 residues. J was trimmed by 7 bases and V by 1 base; bases with no gene match: 9. Germline V gives CDR1 MGHRA, CDR2 YSYEKL. CDR3 loop: CASSQGDRGFFRTQYF. The CDR3 DNA sequence: TGCGCCAGCAGCCAAGGGGACAGGGGTTTTTTTCGGACCCAGTACTTC.

This chain links TRBV4-2 with TRBJ1-5, with 9 bases aligning to TRBD1. This CDR3 contains 17 residues. The J segment lost 2 bases and the V segment lost 1 base, leaving 6 bases of the junction unmatched. CDR1 LGHNA and CDR2 YNFKEQ come from the germline V gene. The CDR3 reads CASSQGDRAGGNQPQHF. The CDR3 region has the DNA TGTGCCAGCAGCCAAGGGGACAGGGCGGGCGGCAATCAGCCCCAGCATTTT.

J is TRBJ1-2 and V is TRBV25-1; possible D gene TRBD1, 5 bases. Trimming took off 4 bases at V and 4 bases at J, with 13 bases between the two ends. Looked up from germline, CDR1 is MGHDK and CDR2 is SYGVNS. The CDR3 spans 14 residues. CDR3 bases: TGTGCCAGCAGTGTTCCAGGGTCGGCCTATGGCTACACCTTC. It is translated as CASSVPGSAYGYTF.

J is TRBJ2-3 and V is TRBV20-1, with D maybe TRBD2 (7 bases). Germline-derived CDR1 and CDR2 are DFQATT and SNEGSKA (reference sequence). Trimming took 3 bases from V and 0 from J, leaving 22 bases between them. This CDR3 comprises 18 residues. Here the CDR3 reads CSASLGGDNVLSTDTQYF. CDR3 nucleotide sequence: TGCAGTGCTAGTTTAGGGGGGGACAACGTGCTTAGCACAGATACGCAGTATTTT.

V is TRBV24-1 and J is TRBJ2-2, with 14 bases matching TRBD2. The CDR3 loop spans 16 amino acids. The germline gives CDR1 KGHDR, CDR2 SFDVKD. V was pared by 5 bases and J by 9 bases, with 7 bases of the junction left unmatched. CDR3 sequence reads: CATSGVGLAGARELFF. The CDR3 DNA reads as TGTGCCACCAGTGGAGTGGGACTAGCGGGGGCCAGGGAGCTGTTTTTT.